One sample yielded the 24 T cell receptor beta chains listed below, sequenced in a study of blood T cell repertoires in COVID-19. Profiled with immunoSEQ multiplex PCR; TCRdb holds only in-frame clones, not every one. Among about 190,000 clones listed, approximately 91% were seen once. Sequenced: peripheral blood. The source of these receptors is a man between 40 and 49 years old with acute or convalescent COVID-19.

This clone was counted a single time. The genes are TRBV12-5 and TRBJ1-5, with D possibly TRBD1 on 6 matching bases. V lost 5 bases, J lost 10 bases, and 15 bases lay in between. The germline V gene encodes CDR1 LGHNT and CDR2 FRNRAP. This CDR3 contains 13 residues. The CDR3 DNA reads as TGTGCTAGTGGTCCCAACTCAGGGACACCCCAGCATTTT. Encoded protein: CASGPNSGTPQHF.

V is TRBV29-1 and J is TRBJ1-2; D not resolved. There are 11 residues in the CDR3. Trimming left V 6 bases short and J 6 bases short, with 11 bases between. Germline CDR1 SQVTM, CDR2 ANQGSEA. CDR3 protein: CSVGREDGYTF. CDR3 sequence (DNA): TGCAGCGTAGGGAGGGAGGATGGCTACACCTTC.

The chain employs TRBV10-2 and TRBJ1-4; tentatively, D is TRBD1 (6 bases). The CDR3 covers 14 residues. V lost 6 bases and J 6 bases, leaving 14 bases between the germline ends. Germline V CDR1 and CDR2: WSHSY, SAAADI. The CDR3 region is CASSPTGPDEKLFF. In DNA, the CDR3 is TGCGCCAGCAGCCCTACAGGGCCCGATGAAAAACTGTTTTTT.

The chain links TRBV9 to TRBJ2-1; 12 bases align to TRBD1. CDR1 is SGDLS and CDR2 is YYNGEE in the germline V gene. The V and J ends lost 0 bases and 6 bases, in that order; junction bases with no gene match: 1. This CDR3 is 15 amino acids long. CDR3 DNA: TGTGCCAGCAGCGTAGGGGGACAGGGGGCCAATGAGCAGTTCTTC. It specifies CASSVGGQGANEQFF.

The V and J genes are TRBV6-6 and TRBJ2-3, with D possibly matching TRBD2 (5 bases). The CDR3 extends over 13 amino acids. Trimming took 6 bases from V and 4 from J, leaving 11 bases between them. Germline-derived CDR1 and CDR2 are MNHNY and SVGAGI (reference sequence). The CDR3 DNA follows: TGTGCCAGCAGCCAGCCTAGCTCAGATACGCAGTATTTT. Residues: CASSQPSSDTQYF.

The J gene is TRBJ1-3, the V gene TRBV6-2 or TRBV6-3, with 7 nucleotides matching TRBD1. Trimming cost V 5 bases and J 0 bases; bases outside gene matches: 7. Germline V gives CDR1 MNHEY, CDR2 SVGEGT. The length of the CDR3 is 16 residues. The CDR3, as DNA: TGTGCCAGCAGTCCCGGGACAGCTTACTCTGGAAACACCATATATTTT. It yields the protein CASSPGTAYSGNTIYF.

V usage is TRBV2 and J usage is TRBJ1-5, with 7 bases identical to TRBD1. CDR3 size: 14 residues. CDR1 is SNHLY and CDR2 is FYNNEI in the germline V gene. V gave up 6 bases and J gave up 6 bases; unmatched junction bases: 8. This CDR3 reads CASREGQGGQPQHF. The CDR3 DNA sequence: TGTGCCAGCAGAGAGGGGCAGGGGGGTCAGCCCCAGCATTTT.

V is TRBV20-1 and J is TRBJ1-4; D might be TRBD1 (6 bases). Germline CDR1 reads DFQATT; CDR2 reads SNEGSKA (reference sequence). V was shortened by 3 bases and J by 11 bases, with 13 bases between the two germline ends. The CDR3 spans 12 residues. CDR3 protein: CSASHPRGKLFF. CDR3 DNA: TGCAGTGCTAGTCACCCGAGGGGGAAACTGTTTTTT.

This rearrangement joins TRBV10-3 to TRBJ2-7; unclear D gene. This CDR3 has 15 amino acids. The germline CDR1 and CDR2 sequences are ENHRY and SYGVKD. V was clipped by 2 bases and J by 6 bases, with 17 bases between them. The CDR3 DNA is TGTGCCATCAGTGAGGAGGCAGTTGGCCCCACCGAGCAGTACTTC. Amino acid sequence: CAISEEAVGPTEQYF.

The CDR3 is CAISEVGTAHEETQYF. The CDR3 DNA follows: TGTGCCATCAGTGAGGTCGGGACAGCTCATGAGGAGACCCAGTACTTC. The rearrangement joins TRBV10-3 to TRBJ2-5; 7 bases align to TRBD1. The CDR3 runs to 16 residues. Trimming cost V 2 bases and J 5 bases; bases outside gene matches: 11. From germline, CDR1 is ENHRY and CDR2 SYGVKD.

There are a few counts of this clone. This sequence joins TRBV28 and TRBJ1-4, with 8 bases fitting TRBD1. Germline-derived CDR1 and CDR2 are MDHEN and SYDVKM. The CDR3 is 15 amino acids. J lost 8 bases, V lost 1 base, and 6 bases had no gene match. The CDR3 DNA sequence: TGTGCCAGCAGTTTATTCCAGGGGGCACGAGAAAAACTGTTTTTT. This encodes CASSLFQGAREKLFF.

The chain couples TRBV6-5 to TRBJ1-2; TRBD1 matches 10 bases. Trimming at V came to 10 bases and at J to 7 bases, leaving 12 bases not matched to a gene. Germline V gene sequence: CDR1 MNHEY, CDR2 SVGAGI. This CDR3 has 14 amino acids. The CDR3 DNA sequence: TGTGCCACCGGCGGGGACAGGGGAATCGCTGGCTACACCTTC. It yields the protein CATGGDRGIAGYTF.

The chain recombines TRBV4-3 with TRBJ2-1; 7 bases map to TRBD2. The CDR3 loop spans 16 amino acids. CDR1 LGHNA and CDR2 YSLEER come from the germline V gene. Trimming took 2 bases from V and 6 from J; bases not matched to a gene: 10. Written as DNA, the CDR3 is TGCGCCAGCAGCCAACCACTAAGCGGGGCCTCCAATGAGCAGTTCTTC. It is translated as CASSQPLSGASNEQFF.

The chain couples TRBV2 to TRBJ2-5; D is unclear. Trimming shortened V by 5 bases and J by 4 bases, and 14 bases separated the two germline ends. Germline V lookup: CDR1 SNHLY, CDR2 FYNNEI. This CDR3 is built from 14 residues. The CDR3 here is CASSSRPGAETQYF. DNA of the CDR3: TGTGCCAGCAGTTCCCGGCCCGGAGCAGAGACCCAGTACTTC.

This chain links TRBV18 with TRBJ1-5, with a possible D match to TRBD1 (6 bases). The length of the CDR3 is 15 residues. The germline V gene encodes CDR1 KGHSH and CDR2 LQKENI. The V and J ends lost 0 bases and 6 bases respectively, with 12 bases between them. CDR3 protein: CASSPPGGLGQPQHF. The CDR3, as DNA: TGTGCCAGCTCACCACCGGGGGGGCTAGGTCAGCCCCAGCATTTT.

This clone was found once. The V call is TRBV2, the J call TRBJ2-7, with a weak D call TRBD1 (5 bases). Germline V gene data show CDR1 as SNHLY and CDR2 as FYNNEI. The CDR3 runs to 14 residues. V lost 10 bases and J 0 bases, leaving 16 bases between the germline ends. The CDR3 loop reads CATRQTASSYEQYF. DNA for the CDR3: TGTGCCACCAGGCAGACAGCCAGCTCCTACGAGCAGTACTTC.

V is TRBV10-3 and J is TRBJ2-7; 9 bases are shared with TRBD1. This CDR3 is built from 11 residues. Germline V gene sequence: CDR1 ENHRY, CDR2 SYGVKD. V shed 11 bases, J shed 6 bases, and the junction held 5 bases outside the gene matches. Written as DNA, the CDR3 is TGTGCCTGCCGGACAGGGGTCGAGCAGTACTTC. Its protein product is CACRTGVEQYF.

CDR3 in amino acids: CASSLKSGYTF. The CDR3 DNA sequence: TGTGCCAGCAGCTTGAAAAGCGGCTACACCTTC. The V call is TRBV5-6, the J call TRBJ1-2, with no clear D. The CDR3 has 11 amino acids. Trimming shortened V by 1 base and J by 8 bases, and 6 bases separated the two germline ends. CDR1 is SGHDT, CDR2 YYEEEE, per germline.

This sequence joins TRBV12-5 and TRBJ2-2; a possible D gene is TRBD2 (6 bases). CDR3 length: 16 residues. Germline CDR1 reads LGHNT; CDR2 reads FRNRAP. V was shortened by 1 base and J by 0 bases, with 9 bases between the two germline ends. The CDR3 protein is CASGLGLGPNTGELFF. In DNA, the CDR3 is TGTGCTAGTGGTTTGGGACTAGGGCCGAACACCGGGGAGCTGTTTTTT. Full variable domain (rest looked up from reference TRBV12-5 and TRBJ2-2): DARVTQTPRHKVTEMGQEVTMRCQPILGHNTVFWYRQTMMQGLELLAYFRNRAPLDDSGMPKDRFSAEMPDATLATLKIQPSEPRDSAVYFCASGLGLGPNTGELFFGEGSRLTVL.

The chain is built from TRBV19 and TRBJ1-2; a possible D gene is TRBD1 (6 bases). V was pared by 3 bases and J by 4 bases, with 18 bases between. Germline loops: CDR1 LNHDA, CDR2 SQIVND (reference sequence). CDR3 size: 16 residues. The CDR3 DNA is TGTGCCAGTAGTATTTTAGGGGGTACCTCCAGCTATGGCTACACCTTC. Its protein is CASSILGGTSSYGYTF.

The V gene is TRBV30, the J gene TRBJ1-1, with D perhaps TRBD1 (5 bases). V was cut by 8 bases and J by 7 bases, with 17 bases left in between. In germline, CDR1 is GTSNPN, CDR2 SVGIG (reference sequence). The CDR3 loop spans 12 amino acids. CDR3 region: CAQSRGGIEAFF. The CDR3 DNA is TGTGCCCAAAGTAGGGGCGGGATTGAAGCTTTCTTT.

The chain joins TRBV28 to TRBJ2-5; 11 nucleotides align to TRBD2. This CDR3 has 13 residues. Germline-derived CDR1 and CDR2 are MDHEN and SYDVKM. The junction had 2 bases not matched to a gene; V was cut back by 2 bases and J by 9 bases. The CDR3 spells CASSLELAGAQYF. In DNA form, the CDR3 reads TGTGCCAGCAGTTTAGAACTAGCGGGGGCCCAGTACTTC.

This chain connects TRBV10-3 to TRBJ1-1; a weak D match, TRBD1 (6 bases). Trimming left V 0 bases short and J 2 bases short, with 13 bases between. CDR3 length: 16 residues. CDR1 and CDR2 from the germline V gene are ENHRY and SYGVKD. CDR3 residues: CAISESQEGVNTEAFF. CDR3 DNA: TGTGCCATCAGTGAGTCACAAGAGGGGGTAAACACTGAAGCTTTCTTT.

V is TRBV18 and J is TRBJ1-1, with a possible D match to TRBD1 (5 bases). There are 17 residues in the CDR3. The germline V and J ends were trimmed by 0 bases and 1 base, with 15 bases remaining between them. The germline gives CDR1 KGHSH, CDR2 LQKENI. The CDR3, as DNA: TGTGCCAGCTCACCACCCGGGGGACGGATAGAGAACACTGAAGCTTTCTTT. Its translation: CASSPPGGRIENTEAFF.